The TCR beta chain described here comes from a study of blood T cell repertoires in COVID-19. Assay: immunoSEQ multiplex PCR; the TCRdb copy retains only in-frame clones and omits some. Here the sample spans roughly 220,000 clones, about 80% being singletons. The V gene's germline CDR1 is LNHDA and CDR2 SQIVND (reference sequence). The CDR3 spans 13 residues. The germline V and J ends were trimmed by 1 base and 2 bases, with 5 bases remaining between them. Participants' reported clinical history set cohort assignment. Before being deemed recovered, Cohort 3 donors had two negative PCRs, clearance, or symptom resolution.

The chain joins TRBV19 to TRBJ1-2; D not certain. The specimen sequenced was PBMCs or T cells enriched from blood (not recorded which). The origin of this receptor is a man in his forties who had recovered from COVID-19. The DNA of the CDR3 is TGTGCCAGTAGTATAGCACGGAACTATGGCTACACCTTC. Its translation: CASSIARNYGYTF.